Detailed here is one TCR beta chain. Its antigen is not identified. The sample belongs to a study of CD8+ T cells in alopecia areata. Whole-study context: For the treated group, dosing was oral tofacitinib at 5 to 10 mg twice daily. Findings and caveats of the study: Normal skin contains resident alphabeta T cells, and these are also sequenced in scalp samples.

Looked up from germline, CDR1 is SNHLY and CDR2 is FYNNEI. The CDR3 spans 12 residues. Trimming cost V 8 bases and J 2 bases, with 9 bases left between them. Sequencing relied on a cDNA template that was reverse transcribed from extracted RNA. Here immunoSEQ multiplex PCR was the method, and the copy in TCRdb shows in-frame clones only, minus some. The sample yields 140,000 to 150,000 clones, around 58% seen once. The genes are TRBV2 and TRBJ1-1; D not certain. The sequence came from a human donor with alopecia areata. This specimen consisted of CD4+ T cells sorted from blood, obtained at week 0. The CDR3 protein is CASGKGNTEAFF. CDR3 nucleotide sequence: TGTGCCAGCGGGAAGGGTAACACTGAAGCTTTCTTT.